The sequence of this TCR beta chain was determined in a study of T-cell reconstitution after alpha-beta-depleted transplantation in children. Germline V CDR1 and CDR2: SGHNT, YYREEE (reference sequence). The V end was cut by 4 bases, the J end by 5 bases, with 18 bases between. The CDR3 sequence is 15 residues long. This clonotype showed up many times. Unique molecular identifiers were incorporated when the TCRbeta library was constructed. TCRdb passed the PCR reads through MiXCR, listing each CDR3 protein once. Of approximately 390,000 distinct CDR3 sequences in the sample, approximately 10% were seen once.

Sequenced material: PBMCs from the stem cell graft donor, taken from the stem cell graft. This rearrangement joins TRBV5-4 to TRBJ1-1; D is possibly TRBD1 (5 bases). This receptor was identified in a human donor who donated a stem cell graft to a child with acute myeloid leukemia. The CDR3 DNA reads TGTGCCAGCAGCAAACCGGGACGGGCGAGGACTGAAGCTTTCTTT. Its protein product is CASSKPGRARTEAFF.